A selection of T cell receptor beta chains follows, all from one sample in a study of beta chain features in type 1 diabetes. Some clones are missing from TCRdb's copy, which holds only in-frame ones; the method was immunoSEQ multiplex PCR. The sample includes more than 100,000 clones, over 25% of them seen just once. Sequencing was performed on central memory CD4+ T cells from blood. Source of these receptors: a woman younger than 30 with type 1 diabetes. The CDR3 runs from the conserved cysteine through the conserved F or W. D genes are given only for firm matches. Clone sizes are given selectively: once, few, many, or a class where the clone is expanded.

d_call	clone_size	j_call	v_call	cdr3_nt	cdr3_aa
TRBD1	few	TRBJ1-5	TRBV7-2	TGTGCCAGCAGCTTGGGGCAGGGGGCGACTCAGCCCCAGCATTTT	CASSLGQGATQPQHF
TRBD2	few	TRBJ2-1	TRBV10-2	TGCGCCAGCAGTGAACTAGCGGCGAATTACAATGAGCAGTTCTTC	CASSELAANYNEQFF
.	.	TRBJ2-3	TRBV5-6	TGTGCCAGCACCAACGCCGGTGCAGATACGCAGTATTTT	CASTNAGADTQYF
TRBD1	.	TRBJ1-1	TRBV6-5	TGTGCCAGCAGTTATTGGAGGGGGCGATCGAACACTGAAGCTTTCTTT	CASSYWRGRSNTEAFF
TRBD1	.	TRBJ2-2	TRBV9	TGTGCCAGCAGCGTAGGAGGCCGGGACAGGGGTACCGGGGAGCTGTTTTTT	CASSVGGRDRGTGELFF
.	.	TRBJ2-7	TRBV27	TGTGCCAGCAGTTATCGGGACACCCGCTCCTACGAGCAGTACTTC	CASSYRDTRSYEQYF
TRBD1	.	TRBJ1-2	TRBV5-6	TGTGCCAGCAGCTCGGGACAGGCGAACTATGGCTACACCTTC	CASSSGQANYGYTF
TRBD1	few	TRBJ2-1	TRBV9	TGTGCCAGCAGCGTAACTTCCGGGACAGGGGGCTACAATGAGCAGTTCTTC	CASSVTSGTGGYNEQFF
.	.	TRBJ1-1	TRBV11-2	TGTGCCAGCAGCTTAGGGCCCGCAGGGAACACTGAAGCTTTCTTT	CASSLGPAGNTEAFF
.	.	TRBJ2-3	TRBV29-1	TGCAGCGCCGCGTGGCGGGATACGCAGTATTTT	CSAAWRDTQYF
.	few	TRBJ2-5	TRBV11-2	TGTGCCAGCAGCTTAACGGGAGGAGGGGGCCAAGAGACCCAGTACTTC	CASSLTGGGGQETQYF
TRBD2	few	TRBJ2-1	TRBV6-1	TGTGCCAGCAGTGCGCGTTGGCCCCTAGCGGGAGGTGGCAATGAGCAGTTCTTC	CASSARWPLAGGGNEQFF
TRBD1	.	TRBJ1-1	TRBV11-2	TGTGCCAGCAGCCCGCTTCGGGACAGGGGAACTGAAGCTTTCTTT	CASSPLRDRGTEAFF
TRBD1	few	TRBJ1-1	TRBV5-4	TGTGCCAGCAGCCCTCTGACAGGGGTGAACACTGAAGCTTTCTTT	CASSPLTGVNTEAFF
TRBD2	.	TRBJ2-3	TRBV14	TGTGCCACCGGACTAGCGGGAGATACGCAGTATTTT	CATGLAGDTQYF
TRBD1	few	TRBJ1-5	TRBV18	TGTGCCAGCTCACCACCGGGACAGGGGGCGGGTCAGCCCCAGCATTTT	CASSPPGQGAGQPQHF
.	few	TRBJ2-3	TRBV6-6	TGTGCCAGCAGGGCGGGACAGAGCACAGATACGCAGTATTTT	CASRAGQSTDTQYF
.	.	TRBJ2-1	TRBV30	TGTGCCTGGAGGGGCTCCCGTGAGCAGTTCTTC	CAWRGSREQFF
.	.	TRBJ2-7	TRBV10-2	TGCGCCAGCAGTCGGGACACGTTGTACGAGCAGTACTTC	CASSRDTLYEQYF
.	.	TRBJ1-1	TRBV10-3	TGTGCCATCAGTGAAATCCTCACTGAAGCTTTCTTT	CAISEILTEAFF
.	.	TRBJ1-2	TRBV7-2	TGTGCCAGCAGAGTAGGAACAGGGAACTATGGCTACACCTTC	CASRVGTGNYGYTF
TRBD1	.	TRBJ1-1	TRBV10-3	TGTGCCATCAGATCCTGGACAGGGTGGGCCACTGAAGCTTTCTTT	CAIRSWTGWATEAFF
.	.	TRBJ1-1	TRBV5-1	TGCGCCAGCAGCTTGGAAACAAACACTGAAGCTTTCTTT	CASSLETNTEAFF
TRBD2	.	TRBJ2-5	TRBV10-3	TGTGCCATCAGTGATCGGGGCGGGAGCCAAGAGACCCAGTACTTC	CAISDRGGSQETQYF